Listed here are 8 T cell receptor beta chains from one sample, sequenced in a study of shared clonotypes between healthy human individuals. Profiled with immunoSEQ multiplex PCR; TCRdb holds only in-frame clones, not every one. The sample lists more than 1.2 million clones; roughly 98.5% were seen once. Sequences were obtained from naive CD4+ T cells sorted from blood. Subset in this sample: CD45RA+ positively selected. The receptors here all came from a man aged 25-45 years in good health.

The V call is TRBV18, the J call TRBJ2-2; a weak D match, TRBD2 (9 bases). CDR3 length: 16 residues. Deletions cut 0 bases from V and 7 bases from J, with 15 bases between. CDR1 and CDR2 from the germline V gene are KGHSH and LQKENI. The CDR3 DNA is TGTGCCAGCTCACCACCGTCTAGCGGGACAGGCGGGGAGCTGTTTTTT. This gives the protein CASSPPSSGTGGELFF.

This clone came up once. The chain employs TRBV27 and TRBJ2-6, with 7 nucleotides matching TRBD2. Per the germline V gene, CDR1 is MNHEY and CDR2 is SMNVEV (reference sequence). This CDR3 region has 19 residues. V shed 6 bases and J 0 bases; nucleotides not matched to a gene: 14. In DNA form, the CDR3 reads TGTGCCAGCAGGAGAGCGGGACTGGAAACCGGCTCTGGGGCCAACGTCCTGACTTTC. Protein sequence: CASRRAGLETGSGANVLTF.

The rearrangement links TRBV5-1 to TRBJ1-3, with 9 positions matching TRBD1. This CDR3 comprises 14 residues. The J segment lost 6 bases and the V segment lost 4 bases, leaving 5 bases of the junction unmatched. The V gene's germline CDR1 is SGHRS and CDR2 YFSETQ. The CDR3 DNA follows: TGCGCCAGCAGCGGGACAGGGCCCCAAAACACCATATATTTT. This encodes CASSGTGPQNTIYF.

The chain employs TRBV7-9 and TRBJ2-3, with D perhaps given as TRBD1 or TRBD2 (5 bases each). There are 17 residues in the CDR3. Trimming stripped 4 bases from V and 3 bases from J, with 20 bases between. Germline-derived CDR1 and CDR2 are SEHNR and FQNEAQ (reference sequence). As DNA, the CDR3 is TGTGCCAGCAGCTCCATCCCCCGGGACCGCGGGACAGATACGCAGTATTTT. Translation gives CASSSIPRDRGTDTQYF.

This clone is a singleton in its sample. The genes are TRBV7-9 and TRBJ2-1; D tentatively fits TRBD1 or TRBD2 (5 bases each). This CDR3 comprises 16 residues. CDR1 and CDR2 from the germline V gene are SEHNR and FQNEAQ (reference sequence). V dropped 5 bases and J dropped 4 bases, with 18 bases sitting between them. CDR3 residues: CASSPFPGEGYNEQFF. CDR3 bases: TGTGCCAGCAGCCCCTTCCCCGGAGAGGGGTACAATGAGCAGTTCTTC.

Points on this clone: The sample carries other DNA sequences with the same CDR3. V usage is TRBV5-1 and J usage is TRBJ2-7; 16 nucleotides align to TRBD2. V gave up 4 bases and J gave up 4 bases; unmatched junction bases: 5. This CDR3 spans 16 amino acids. Germline values: CDR1 SGHRS, CDR2 YFSETQ. CDR3 sequence reads: CASSPGTSGRGYEQYF. CDR3 DNA sequence: TGCGCCAGCAGCCCGGGGACTAGCGGGAGGGGTTACGAGCAGTACTTC.

V is TRBV7-2 and J is TRBJ2-2, with 8 bases aligning to TRBD2. After removal of 2 bases from V and 14 bases from J, the junction contained 16 bases not matched to a gene. This CDR3 is 16 amino acids long. Germline V gives CDR1 SGHTA, CDR2 FQGNSA. The CDR3 coding sequence is TGTGCCAGCAGCTTAAGTTCGGGAGCGGGAGTTTTCCAACTGTTTTTT. This encodes CASSLSSGAGVFQLFF. The full variable domain, with the rest looked up from reference TRBV7-2 and TRBJ2-2, is GAGVSQSPSNKVTEKGKDVELRCDPISGHTALYWYRQSLGQGLEFLIYFQGNSAPDKSGLPSDRFSAERTGGSVSTLTIQRTQQEDSAVYLCASSLSSGAGVFQLFFGEGSRLTVL.

The V gene is TRBV25-1, the J gene TRBJ2-5; D is unresolved. The V end was cut by 3 bases, the J end by 0 bases, with 11 bases between. The CDR3 contains 15 residues. Germline CDR1 reads MGHDK; CDR2 reads SYGVNS. Here the CDR3 DNA reads TGTGCCAGCAGTGACCCAACGGGTAACCAAGAGACCCAGTACTTC. Encoded protein: CASSDPTGNQETQYF.